Listed below are T cell receptor beta chains from one sample, sequenced in a study of blood T cell repertoires in COVID-19. The protocol was immunoSEQ multiplex PCR, while the TCRdb copy is restricted to in-frame clones and leaves out a portion. The profile shows under 65,000 clones, 75% to 90% of them singletons. Source material: peripheral blood. The receptors come from a man in his sixties with acute or convalescent COVID-19. CDR3s include the opening cysteine and the closing phenylalanine or tryptophan. Where a row states a size, it is once, few, many or the class of an expanded clone; other rows omit it.

j_call cdr3_length v_call clone_size cdr3_aa
TRBJ2-7 14 TRBV7-8 . CASSPSRQGAEQYF
TRBJ2-2 19 TRBV5-1 . CASSSGLAGVFGNTGELFF
TRBJ1-1 15 TRBV4-2 . CASSHPDREYSEAFF
TRBJ2-7 19 TRBV5-5 . CASRSDGGVAGGPWGEQYF
TRBJ2-1 15 TRBV9 . CASSAQILAVNEQFF
TRBJ2-7 14 TRBV6-5 . CASSYPGQGYEQYF
TRBJ1-1 16 TRBV6-2/TRBV6-3 . CASSPRDLVGGTEAFF
TRBJ2-7 16 TRBV6-6 . CASSPGAGGANYEQYF
TRBJ2-1 15 TRBV6-4 . CASSDHLTSGYEQFF
TRBJ1-1 14 TRBV29-1 . CSVEQTGGHTEAFF
TRBJ1-2 15 TRBV6-5 . CASSYEQYSSGGYTF
TRBJ2-7 15 TRBV4-3 . CASSQDHQGTYEQYF
TRBJ1-4 16 TRBV6-5 . CASSYSTTATNEKLFF
TRBJ2-3 17 TRBV4-3 . CASSQALAGVGGDTQYF
TRBJ1-2 14 TRBV27 . CASSLREGPYGYTF
TRBJ1-2 18 TRBV5-6 few CASSSTLGQGARIGGYTF
TRBJ2-2 16 TRBV19 once CASTLTGGTNTGELFF
TRBJ2-3 16 TRBV7-2 . CASSLSRNGVTDTQYF
TRBJ1-2 14 TRBV10-3 . CAIRTGGQKDGYTF
TRBJ1-1 13 TRBV5-5 . CASSRGTGTEAFF
TRBJ2-3 16 TRBV29-1 . CSVGRSGDGGTDTQYF
TRBJ1-2 14 TRBV6-4 . CASSPGTDNYGYTF
TRBJ1-6 15 TRBV25-1 . CASSERHSYNSPLHF
TRBJ1-5 15 TRBV19 . CASSIDVSGNQPQHF
TRBJ1-1 15 TRBV7-9 . CASSLLNRGNTEAFF
TRBJ1-2 13 TRBV9 . CASSVDTNYGYTF
TRBJ1-1 13 TRBV18 . CASSLGENTEAFF
TRBJ2-7 17 TRBV9 . CASSAHPTGTGAYEQYF
TRBJ2-7 15 TRBV7-2 few CASSFNPGSSYEQYF
TRBJ2-5 17 TRBV5-1 . CASSSSSGRAYSGTQYF
TRBJ2-5 15 TRBV6-2/TRBV6-3 . CASSRLSGSGETQYF
TRBJ2-2 15 TRBV19 . CASSLGTGSGGELFF
TRBJ1-1 16 TRBV7-2 . CASSSPPGTGFTEAFF
TRBJ2-3 16 TRBV30 . CAWSVGGGQVEDTQYF
TRBJ2-7 11 TRBV29-1 . CSVGVADEQYF
TRBJ2-3 14 TRBV6-5 . CASSFLQGSDTQYF
TRBJ1-5 14 TRBV3-1/TRBV3-2 . CASSLGTGNQPQHF
TRBJ1-6 14 TRBV18 . CASSPDRANSPLHF
TRBJ1-2 13 TRBV25-1 few CASSERGGYGYTF
TRBJ1-5 13 TRBV6-5 . CASSSDRNQPQHF
TRBJ2-1 14 TRBV6-4 . CASKSSGFHNEQFF
TRBJ2-1 17 TRBV9 . CASSVEPSGSPENEQFF
TRBJ1-2 14 TRBV6-2/TRBV6-3 . CASSYSRGWNGYTF
TRBJ2-7 14 TRBV7-8 . CASSREIGIDEQYF
TRBJ2-1 15 TRBV5-8 . CASSSRGSSYNEQFF
TRBJ2-7 15 TRBV7-3 . CASSLTGQGINEQYF
TRBJ1-3 14 TRBV9 . CASSAIGGLDTIYF
TRBJ1-2 14 TRBV27 . CASLPSGGGYGYTF
TRBJ2-1 15 TRBV7-7 . CASSLVPAEYNEQFF
TRBJ1-2 17 TRBV28 . CASSNPWDIARGYGYTF
TRBJ1-1 13 TRBV28 . CASSTTRDTEAFF
TRBJ1-3 17 TRBV30 . CAWTGVASRTSGNTIYF